A selection of T cell receptor beta chains follows, all from one sample in a study of T cells in localized non-small cell lung cancer. Here immunoSEQ multiplex PCR was the method, and the copy in TCRdb shows in-frame clones only, minus some. The sample records 55,000 to 75,000 clones, roughly nine tenths being singletons. Source: peripheral blood, taken before any cancer treatment. All receptors derive from a male donor at least 60 years old with stage III squamous cell lung carcinoma. Each CDR3 is given with its conserved first and last residue. A D gene is named only where the DNA matches it firmly. A row's size may be missing; if present it is once, few, many or a size class.

J | size | D | V | CDR3 | DNA
TRBJ1-1 | . | . | TRBV11-1 | CASSLGIGAINTEAFF | TGTGCCAGCAGCCTCGGTATAGGGGCGATAAACACTGAAGCTTTCTTT
TRBJ1-4 | . | TRBD1 | TRBV5-1 | CASSPGTGGLMPNEKLFF | TGCGCCAGCAGCCCAGGGACAGGGGGCCTTATGCCTAATGAAAAACTGTTTTTT
TRBJ2-1 | once | . | TRBV15 | CATSRDLGSYNEQFF | TGTGCCACCAGCAGAGATCTGGGTTCCTACAATGAGCAGTTCTTC
TRBJ1-4 | . | TRBD1 | TRBV11-2 | CASSLGTGINEKLFF | TGTGCCAGCAGCTTAGGGACAGGGATTAATGAAAAACTGTTTTTT
TRBJ2-1 | few | TRBD1 | TRBV7-9 | CASSLWDRGDTEQFF | TGTGCCAGCAGCCTGTGGGACAGGGGGGATACGGAGCAGTTCTTC
TRBJ1-6 | . | . | TRBV19 | CASSHGRTLGNSPLHF | TGTGCCAGTAGTCATGGCCGGACCTTAGGGAATTCACCCCTCCACTTT
TRBJ1-6 | . | . | TRBV7-2 | CASGQGISYNSPLHF | TGTGCCAGCGGTCAGGGGATCTCCTATAATTCACCCCTCCACTTT
TRBJ1-2 | . | . | TRBV10-2 | CASSERDPRNGYTF | TGCGCCAGCAGTGAAAGGGACCCCCGGAATGGCTACACCTTC
TRBJ1-1 | . | . | TRBV6-5 | CASSGGREAFF | TGTGCCAGCAGCGGGGGACGGGAAGCTTTCTTT
TRBJ2-1 | . | . | TRBV10-3 | CAISEGRGPDSEQFF | TGTGCCATCAGTGAGGGACGGGGACCTGACAGTGAGCAGTTCTTC
TRBJ2-3 | . | . | TRBV11-2 | CASSLDRGLATITDTQYF | TGTGCCAGCAGCTTAGATCGTGGGCTAGCCACCATAACAGATACGCAGTATTTT
TRBJ1-1 | . | TRBD1 | TRBV6-6 | CASSSSGQGPNTEAFF | TGTGCCAGCAGTTCTTCTGGACAGGGACCGAACACTGAAGCTTTCTTT
TRBJ2-2 | once | . | TRBV2 | CASSITPGSGELFF | TGTGCCAGCAGTATTACCCCTGGTTCCGGGGAGCTGTTTTTT
TRBJ2-3 | . | TRBD1 | TRBV19 | CASSITGTGGGTDTQYF | TGTGCCAGTAGCATAACGGGGACAGGGGGGGGCACAGATACGCAGTATTTT
TRBJ2-3 | . | . | TRBV19 | CASSIGVRSVDTQYF | TGTGCCAGTAGTATAGGGGTCCGTTCCGTAGATACGCAGTATTTT
TRBJ1-3 | few | . | TRBV11-2 | CASSSGGNTIYF | TGTGCCAGCAGCTCTGGGGGAAACACCATATATTTT
TRBJ1-2 | . | TRBD1 | TRBV18 | CASSPTGGALYGYTF | TGTGCCAGCTCACCTACAGGGGGCGCGCTCTATGGCTACACCTTC
TRBJ2-5 | . | . | TRBV5-1 | CASSFGRPEETQYF | TGCGCCAGCAGCTTCGGGCGGCCCGAAGAGACCCAGTACTTC
TRBJ1-2 | once | TRBD1 | TRBV4-1 | CASSLVQGAGYTF | TGCGCCAGCAGCCTCGTCCAGGGGGCAGGCTACACCTTC
TRBJ2-3 | . | . | TRBV27 | CASSLSGYTDTQYF | TGTGCCAGCAGTTTATCGGGGTACACAGATACGCAGTATTTT
TRBJ2-7 | . | TRBD1 | TRBV2 | CASTGQGGTYEQYF | TGTGCCAGCACGGGACAGGGGGGGACCTACGAGCAGTACTTC
TRBJ1-3 | . | . | TRBV7-9 | CASSLGSGNTIYF | TGTGCCAGCAGCTTAGGGAGCGGAAACACCATATATTTT
TRBJ2-6 | once | . | TRBV19 | CASSIDRANVLTF | TGTGCCAGTAGTATAGACAGGGCCAACGTCCTGACTTTC
TRBJ2-3 | . | . | TRBV5-4 | CASSLAGRGHHTDTQYF | TGTGCCAGCAGCTTGGCCGGGCGGGGGCACCACACAGATACGCAGTATTTT
TRBJ2-4 | . | . | TRBV7-9 | CASSLARTEAVQYF | TGTGCCAGCAGCTTAGCCCGGACAGAAGCGGTTCAGTACTTC
TRBJ2-2 | . | . | TRBV5-1 | CASSLERSVHTGELFF | TGCGCCAGCAGCTTGGAACGAAGCGTACACACCGGGGAGCTGTTTTTT
TRBJ2-2 | once | . | TRBV7-3 | CASSLIRGGELFF | TGTGCCAGCAGCTTAATTAGGGGTGGGGAGCTGTTTTTT
TRBJ1-3 | once | . | TRBV5-6 | CASSLLRLAGNTIYF | TGTGCCAGCAGCTTGTTAAGGTTGGCTGGAAACACCATATATTTT
TRBJ2-5 | . | . | TRBV6-1 | CASSERPETQYF | TGTGCCAGCAGTGAAAGGCCAGAGACCCAGTACTTC
TRBJ2-7 | . | TRBD1 | TRBV5-4 | CASSPRQGAEQYF | TGTGCCAGCAGCCCAAGACAGGGCGCGGAGCAGTACTTC
TRBJ2-7 | . | TRBD1 | TRBV4-1 | CASSQGQGAVREYEQYF | TGCGCCAGCAGCCAAGGGCAGGGGGCCGTCCGAGAATACGAGCAGTACTTC
TRBJ2-5 | . | TRBD1 | TRBV5-4 | CASSLYTPWDSQETQYF | TGTGCCAGCAGCCTCTATACCCCTTGGGACAGCCAAGAGACCCAGTACTTC
TRBJ2-2 | once | TRBD2 | TRBV2 | CASRKLLAGNTGELFF | TGTGCCAGCAGAAAATTACTAGCGGGGAACACCGGGGAGCTGTTTTTT
TRBJ2-2 | . | . | TRBV5-1 | CASSPAGVKGELFF | TGCGCCAGCAGCCCGGCCGGGGTGAAAGGGGAGCTGTTTTTT
TRBJ2-5 | . | . | TRBV5-5 | CASSFFGEETQYF | TGTGCCAGCAGCTTTTTCGGGGAAGAGACCCAGTACTTC
TRBJ2-1 | . | . | TRBV10-2 | CASMDGGPVGEQFF | TGCGCCAGCATGGACGGGGGCCCGGTCGGGGAGCAGTTCTTC